The clone carrying this TCR beta chain was found a few times. Its target is unknown. The entry originates in a study of T cells after yellow fever vaccination. V lost 1 base and J 6 bases, leaving 10 bases between the germline ends. This CDR3 region has 14 residues. Germline V gene lookup returns CDR1 SGHTA and CDR2 FQGNSA. For TCR, cDNA came from 5'RACE template switching, which added a universal primer site and UMIs. TCRdb fed the 5' RACE reads into MiXCR, producing one record per CDR3 protein. The table lists approximately 550,000 distinct CDR3 sequences, 15% to 20% of them singletons. Study results and caveats: The study re-detected most primary-vaccination clones after the booster (nearly 97% CD4, roughly 85% CD8).

The sequencing here drew on PBMCs, taken 15 days after the yellow fever booster vaccination. This sequence was found in a man aged 25 to 40 who received the YFV17D yellow fever vaccine. This chain uses TRBV7-2 with TRBJ2-1, with D unresolved. As DNA, the CDR3 is TGTGCCAGCAGCTTAGGACCGGATTTCAATGAGCAGTTCTTC. It translates to CASSLGPDFNEQFF.